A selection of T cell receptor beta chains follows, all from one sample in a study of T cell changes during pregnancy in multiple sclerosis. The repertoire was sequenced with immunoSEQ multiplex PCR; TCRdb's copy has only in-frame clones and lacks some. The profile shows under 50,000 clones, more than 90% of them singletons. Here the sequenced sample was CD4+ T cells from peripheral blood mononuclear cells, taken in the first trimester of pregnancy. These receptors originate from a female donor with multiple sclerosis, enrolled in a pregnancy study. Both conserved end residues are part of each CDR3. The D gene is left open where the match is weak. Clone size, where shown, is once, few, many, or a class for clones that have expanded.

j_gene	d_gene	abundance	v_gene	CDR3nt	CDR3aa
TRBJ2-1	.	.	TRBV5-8	TGTGCCAGCAGCCTCGAGGGAACCTCCTACAATGAGCAGTTCTTC	CASSLEGTSYNEQFF
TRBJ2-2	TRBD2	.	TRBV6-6	TGTGCCAGCAGTAGGACTAGCGGGGAGGCCGGGGAGCTGTTTTTT	CASSRTSGEAGELFF
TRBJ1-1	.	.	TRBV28	TGTGCCAGCAGTTTTCTGCTCAGTGAAGCTTTCTTT	CASSFLLSEAFF
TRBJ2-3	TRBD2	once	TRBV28	TGTGCCAGCAGTCAGCGGGGAGGGGCGGATACGCAGTATTTT	CASSQRGGADTQYF
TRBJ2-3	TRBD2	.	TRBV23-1	TGCGCCAGCAGGCCTGTGAGCGGGAGAGTGCAGTATTTT	CASRPVSGRVQYF
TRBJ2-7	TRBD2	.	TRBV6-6	TGTGCCAGCAGTACCGGGACTAGCGTCCCCGAGCAGTACTTC	CASSTGTSVPEQYF
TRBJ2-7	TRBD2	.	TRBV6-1	TGTGCCAGCAGTGATTTGGCTAGCGGGAGACGCGAGCAGTACTTC	CASSDLASGRREQYF
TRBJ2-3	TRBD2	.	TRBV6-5	TGTGCCAGCAGTTACTTGCCTAGCGGAAGCACAGATACGCAGTATTTT	CASSYLPSGSTDTQYF
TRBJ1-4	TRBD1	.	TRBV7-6	TGTGCCAGCAGTCCAACCCGCCTTACAGGGGGCAGTGAAAAACTGTTTTTT	CASSPTRLTGGSEKLFF
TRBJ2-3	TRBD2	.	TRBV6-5	TGTGCCAGCAGAACTAGCGGGAGTTTAACAGATACGCAGTATTTT	CASRTSGSLTDTQYF
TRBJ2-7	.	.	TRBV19	TGTGCCAGTAGTATAGCCCTCCCAGGGGGGTCCTTCTCCTACGAGCAGTACTTC	CASSIALPGGSFSYEQYF
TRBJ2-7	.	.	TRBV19	TGTGCCAGTAGTCTAGGACAGAACCCCTACGAGCAGTACTTC	CASSLGQNPYEQYF
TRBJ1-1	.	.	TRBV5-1	TGCGCCAGCAGCTTCATGGGTCGGGGGATGAACACTGAAGCTTTCTTT	CASSFMGRGMNTEAFF
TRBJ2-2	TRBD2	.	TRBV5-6	TGTGCCAGCAGCCCGGCTAGCGGGAGCTGGTCCGGGGAGCTGTTTTTT	CASSPASGSWSGELFF
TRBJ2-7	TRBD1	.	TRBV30	TGTGCCTGGACCGGACAGGGTTTCTACGAGCAGTACTTC	CAWTGQGFYEQYF
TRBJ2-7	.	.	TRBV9	TGTGCCAGCAGCGTTGAGGGAGGCGGGGTCTACGAGCAGTACTTC	CASSVEGGGVYEQYF
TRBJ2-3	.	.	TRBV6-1	TGTGCCAGCAGTCGGCTGCCTAGCACGGATACGCAGTATTTT	CASSRLPSTDTQYF
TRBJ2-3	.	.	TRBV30	TGTGCCTGGAGTGGCGGGACGGGACGTATCACAGATACGCAGTATTTT	CAWSGGTGRITDTQYF
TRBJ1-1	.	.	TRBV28	TGTGCCAGCAGTTTATCCAGGGGCGGGCAGGCACTTGAAGCTTTCTTT	CASSLSRGGQALEAFF
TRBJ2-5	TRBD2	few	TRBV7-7	TGTGCTAGCAGCCCCCGACTAGCGGGAAAGGGGGAGACCCAGTACTTC	CASSPRLAGKGETQYF
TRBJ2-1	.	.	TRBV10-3	TGTGCCATCAGTGGGGGTAGCGTTAATCTGAATGAGCAGTTCTTC	CAISGGSVNLNEQFF
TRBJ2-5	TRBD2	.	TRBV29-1	TGCAGCGCTAAAGGACTAGCGGAGCCCCAAGAGACCCAGTACTTC	CSAKGLAEPQETQYF
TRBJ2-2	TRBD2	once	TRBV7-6	TGTGCCAGCAGCTTAGTGGGTGCGGGAGGATTTAACACCGGGGAGCTGTTTTTT	CASSLVGAGGFNTGELFF
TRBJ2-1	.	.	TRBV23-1	TGCGCCAGCAGTCAACCTGAACTCCAGCAGTTCTTC	CASSQPELQQFF
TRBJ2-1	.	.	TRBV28	TGTGCCAGCAGTTTATTGGGGGGGGGCTTGGACAATGAGCAGTTCTTC	CASSLLGGGLDNEQFF
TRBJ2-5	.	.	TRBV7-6	TGTGCCAGCAGCTTACCGACCAGGGGACACCAGCTGAAGACCCAGTACTTC	CASSLPTRGHQLKTQYF
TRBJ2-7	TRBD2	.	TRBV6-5	TGTGCCAGCAGTTACGCGTCGGGGGGGACCTACGAGCAGTACTTC	CASSYASGGTYEQYF
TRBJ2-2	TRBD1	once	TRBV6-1	TGTGCCAGCACAAGGGACAGACCGAACACCGGGGAGCTGTTTTTT	CASTRDRPNTGELFF
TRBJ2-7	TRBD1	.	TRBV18	TGTGCCAGCTCACCAGGGATCGGGACAGGTACCAACGAGCAGTACTTC	CASSPGIGTGTNEQYF
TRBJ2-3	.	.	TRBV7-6	TGTGCCAGCAGCCCTCGCACAGATACGCAGTATTTT	CASSPRTDTQYF
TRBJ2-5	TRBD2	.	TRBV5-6	TGTGCCAGCAGCTTGTTATCGACCGGACTAGAAGAGACCCAGTACTTC	CASSLLSTGLEETQYF
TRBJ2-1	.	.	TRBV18	TGTGCCAGCTCACGAAGGTCTCTGGGCGGGGCCCCTAATGAGCAGTTCTTC	CASSRRSLGGAPNEQFF
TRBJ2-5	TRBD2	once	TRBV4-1	TGCGCCAGCAGCCAAGAGCAAGCGGGAGCTTTTGAGACCCAGTACTTC	CASSQEQAGAFETQYF
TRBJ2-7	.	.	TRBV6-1	TGTGCCAGCAGTCACTCCTACGAGCAGTACTTC	CASSHSYEQYF
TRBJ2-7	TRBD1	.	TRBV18	TGTGCCAGCTCACCAGGGACAGGGGGCGGCGAGCAGTACTTC	CASSPGTGGGEQYF
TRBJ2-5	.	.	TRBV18	TGTGCCAGCTCACGGGAACTGACTGGAGGGAAGACCCAGTACTTC	CASSRELTGGKTQYF
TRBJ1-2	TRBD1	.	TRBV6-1	TGTGCCAGCAGTGAAGCGACAGGGACGCGGGGCTACACCTTC	CASSEATGTRGYTF
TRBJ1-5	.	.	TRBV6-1	TGTGCCAGCAGTGAAACTAGGCTTCGGGGGTTAAGCAATCAGCCCCAGCATTTT	CASSETRLRGLSNQPQHF
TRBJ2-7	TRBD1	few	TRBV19	TGTGCCAGTAGTATATCCGGGGACAGCATCTACGAGCAGTACTTC	CASSISGDSIYEQYF
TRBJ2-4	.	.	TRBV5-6	TGTGCCAGCAGCCAGGACCGGGGAGGAGCCAAAAACATTCAGTACTTC	CASSQDRGGAKNIQYF
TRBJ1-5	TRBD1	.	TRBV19	TGTGCCAGTACCGTCGACAGGGGATACAATCAGCCCCAGCATTTT	CASTVDRGYNQPQHF